This record concerns one T cell receptor beta chain sequence. Antigen specificity is unknown. Assay: immunoSEQ multiplex PCR; the TCRdb copy retains only in-frame clones and omits some. The sample consists of some 2,000,000 clones, 95% of them appearing once. The data stem from a study of shared clonotypes between healthy human individuals. Findings and caveats of the study: Lower generation probabilities were found for non-shared clonotypes than for those shared by all four donors.

All of the donors resided in Nashville, Tennessee, and each was a Caucasian adult. Sequenced: naive CD4+ T cells sorted from blood. Subset here: CD45RA+ positively selected. The sequence was collected from a man between 18 and 35 years old in good health.

DNA of the CDR3: TGTGCCAGCAGTCCTGAAGGGGGACAGCCCCAGCATTTT. This sequence encodes CASSPEGGQPQHF. The chain links TRBV28 to TRBJ1-5; a possible D gene is TRBD1 (6 bases). Germline lookup yields CDR1 MDHEN and CDR2 SYDVKM. V dropped 5 bases and J dropped 7 bases, with 12 bases sitting between them. The CDR3 is 13 residues long.